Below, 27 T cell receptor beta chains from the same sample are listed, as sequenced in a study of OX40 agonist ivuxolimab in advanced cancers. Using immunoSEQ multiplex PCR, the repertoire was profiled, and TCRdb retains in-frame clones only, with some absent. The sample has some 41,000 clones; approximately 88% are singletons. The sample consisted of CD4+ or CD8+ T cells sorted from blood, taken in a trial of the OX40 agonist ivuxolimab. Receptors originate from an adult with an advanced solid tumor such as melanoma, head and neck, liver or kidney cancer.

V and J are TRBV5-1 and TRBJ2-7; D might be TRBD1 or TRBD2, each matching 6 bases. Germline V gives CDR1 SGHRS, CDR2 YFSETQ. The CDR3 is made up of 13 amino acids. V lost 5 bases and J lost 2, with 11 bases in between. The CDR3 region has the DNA TGCGCCAGCAGTGGGGGGCTCACCTACGAGCAGTACTTC. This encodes CASSGGLTYEQYF.

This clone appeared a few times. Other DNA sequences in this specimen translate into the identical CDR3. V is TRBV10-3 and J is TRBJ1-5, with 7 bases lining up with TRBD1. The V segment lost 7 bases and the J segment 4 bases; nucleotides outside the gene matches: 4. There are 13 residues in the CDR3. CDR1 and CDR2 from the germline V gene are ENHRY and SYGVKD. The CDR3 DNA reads TGTGCCATCAAGGGACAGCTAAATCAGCCCCAGCATTTT. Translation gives CAIKGQLNQPQHF.

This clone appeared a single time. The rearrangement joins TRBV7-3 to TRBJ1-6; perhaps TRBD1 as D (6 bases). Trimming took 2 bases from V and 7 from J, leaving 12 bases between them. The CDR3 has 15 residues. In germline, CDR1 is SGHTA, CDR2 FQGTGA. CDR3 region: CASSLARGRNSPLHF. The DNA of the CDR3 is TGTGCCAGCAGCTTAGCTCGGGGGCGGAATTCACCCCTCCACTTT.

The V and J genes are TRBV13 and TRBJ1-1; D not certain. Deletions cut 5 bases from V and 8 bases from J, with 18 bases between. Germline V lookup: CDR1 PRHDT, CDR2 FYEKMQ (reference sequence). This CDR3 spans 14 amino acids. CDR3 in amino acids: CASSPTWGMGEAFF. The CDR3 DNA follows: TGTGCCAGCAGCCCAACCTGGGGAATGGGAGAAGCTTTCTTT.

CDR3 DNA: TGTGCCAGCTCATTTGGAGGGGCGAACACTGAAGCTTTCTTT. Translated: CASSFGGANTEAFF. V and J are TRBV18 and TRBJ1-1; possible D gene TRBD1, 5 bases. V lost 5 bases and J lost 1, with 11 bases in between. This CDR3 contains 14 residues. CDR1 and CDR2 from the germline V gene are KGHSH and LQKENI.

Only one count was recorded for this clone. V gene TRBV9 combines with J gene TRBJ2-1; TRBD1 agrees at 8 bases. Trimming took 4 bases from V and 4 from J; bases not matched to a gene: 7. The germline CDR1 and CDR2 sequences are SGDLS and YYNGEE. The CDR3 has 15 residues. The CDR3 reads CASSSGQGFYNEQFF. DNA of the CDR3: TGTGCCAGCAGCTCCGGACAGGGCTTTTACAATGAGCAGTTCTTC.

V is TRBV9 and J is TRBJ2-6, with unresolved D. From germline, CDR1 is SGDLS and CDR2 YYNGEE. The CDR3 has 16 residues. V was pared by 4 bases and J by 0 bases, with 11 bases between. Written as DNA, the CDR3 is TGTGCCAGCAGCCCTCGCTTCTACTCTGGGGCCAACGTCCTGACTTTC. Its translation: CASSPRFYSGANVLTF.

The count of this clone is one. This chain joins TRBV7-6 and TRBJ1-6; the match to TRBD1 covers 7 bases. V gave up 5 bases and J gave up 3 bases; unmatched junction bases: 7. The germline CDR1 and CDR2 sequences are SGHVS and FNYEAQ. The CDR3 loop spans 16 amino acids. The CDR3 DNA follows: TGTGCCAGCAGCAGACAGGGAGAGGGCTATAATTCACCCCTCCACTTT. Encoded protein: CASSRQGEGYNSPLHF. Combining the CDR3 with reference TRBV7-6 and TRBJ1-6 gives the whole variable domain GAGVSQSPRYKVTKRGQDVALRCDPISGHVSLYWYRQALGQGPEFLTYFNYEAQQDKSGLPNDRFSAERPEGSISTLTIQRTEQRDSAMYRCASSRQGEGYNSPLHFGNGTRLTVT.

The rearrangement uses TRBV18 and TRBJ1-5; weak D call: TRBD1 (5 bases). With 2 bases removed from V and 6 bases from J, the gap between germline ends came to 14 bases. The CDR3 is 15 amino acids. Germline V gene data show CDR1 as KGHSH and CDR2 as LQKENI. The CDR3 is CASSPETGSVQPQHF. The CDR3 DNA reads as TGTGCCAGCTCACCAGAAACAGGTTCGGTTCAGCCCCAGCATTTT.

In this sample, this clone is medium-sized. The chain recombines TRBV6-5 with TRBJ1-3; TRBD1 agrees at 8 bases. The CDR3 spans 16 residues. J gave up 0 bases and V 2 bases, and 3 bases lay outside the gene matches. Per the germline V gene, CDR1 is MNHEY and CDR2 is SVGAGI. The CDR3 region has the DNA TGTGCCAGCAGTTACACAGGGGGACTCTCTGGAAACACCATATATTTT. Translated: CASSYTGGLSGNTIYF.

CDR3 sequence (DNA): TGTGCCAGTAGTTTCCACCGGGACAGGGCTGGAAACACCATATATTTT. It encodes CASSFHRDRAGNTIYF. The chain links TRBV19 to TRBJ1-3, with 9 positions matching TRBD1. The CDR3 loop spans 16 amino acids. V shed 5 bases and J 2 bases; nucleotides not matched to a gene: 7. CDR1 LNHDA and CDR2 SQIVND come from the germline V gene (reference sequence).

In DNA form, the CDR3 reads TGTGCCAGTAGTCCTGGAGGGGCGCTGGTTGCTGAAGCTTTCTTT. It yields the protein CASSPGGALVAEAFF. This chain joins TRBV19 and TRBJ1-1; a weak D match, TRBD1 (5 bases). The germline V gene encodes CDR1 LNHDA and CDR2 SQIVND (reference sequence). The CDR3 has 15 residues. V shed 5 bases and J shed 6 bases, with 19 bases lying between them.

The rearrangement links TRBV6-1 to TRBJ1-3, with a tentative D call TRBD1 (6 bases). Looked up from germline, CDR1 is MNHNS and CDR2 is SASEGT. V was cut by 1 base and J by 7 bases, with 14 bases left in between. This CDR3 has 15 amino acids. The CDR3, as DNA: TGTGCCAGCAGTGAAGACAGGGTAGTATGGAACACCATATATTTT. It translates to CASSEDRVVWNTIYF.

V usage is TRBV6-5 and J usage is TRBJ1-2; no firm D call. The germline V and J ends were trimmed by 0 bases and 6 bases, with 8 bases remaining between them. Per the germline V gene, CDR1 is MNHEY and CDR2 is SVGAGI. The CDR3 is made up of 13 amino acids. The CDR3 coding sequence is TGTGCCAGCAGTTACTCATCGGGGAATGGCTACACCTTC. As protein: CASSYSSGNGYTF.

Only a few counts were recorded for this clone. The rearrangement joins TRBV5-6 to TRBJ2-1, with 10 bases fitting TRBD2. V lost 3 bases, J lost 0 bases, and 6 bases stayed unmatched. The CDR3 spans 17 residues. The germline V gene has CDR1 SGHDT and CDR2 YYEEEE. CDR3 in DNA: TGTGCCAGCAGCTCTAAAACTAGCGGGGCCTCCTACAATGAGCAGTTCTTC. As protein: CASSSKTSGASYNEQFF.

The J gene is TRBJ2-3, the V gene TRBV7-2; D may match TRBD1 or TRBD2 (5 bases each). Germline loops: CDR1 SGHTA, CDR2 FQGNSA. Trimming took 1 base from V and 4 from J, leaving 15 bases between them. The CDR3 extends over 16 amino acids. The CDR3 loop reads CASSLEWRGDSDTQYF. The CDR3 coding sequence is TGTGCCAGCAGCTTAGAATGGAGAGGGGATTCAGATACGCAGTATTTT.

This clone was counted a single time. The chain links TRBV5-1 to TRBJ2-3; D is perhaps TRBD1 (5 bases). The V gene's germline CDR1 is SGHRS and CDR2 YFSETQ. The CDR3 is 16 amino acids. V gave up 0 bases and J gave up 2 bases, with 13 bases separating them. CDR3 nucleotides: TGCGCCAGCAGCTTGGTGGGCAGGGCCCCCACAGATACGCAGTATTTT. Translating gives CASSLVGRAPTDTQYF.

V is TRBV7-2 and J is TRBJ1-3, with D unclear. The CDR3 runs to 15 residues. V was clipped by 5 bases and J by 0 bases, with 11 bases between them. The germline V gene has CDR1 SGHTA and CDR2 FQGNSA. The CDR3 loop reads CASSPTVNSGNTIYF. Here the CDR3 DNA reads TGTGCCAGCAGCCCTACGGTCAACTCTGGAAACACCATATATTTT.

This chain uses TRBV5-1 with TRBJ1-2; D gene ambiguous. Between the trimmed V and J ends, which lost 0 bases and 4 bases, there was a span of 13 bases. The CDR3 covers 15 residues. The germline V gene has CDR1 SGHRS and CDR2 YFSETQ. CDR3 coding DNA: TGCGCCAGCAGCTTGGAGGCCGACCGTAGCTATGGCTACACCTTC. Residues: CASSLEADRSYGYTF. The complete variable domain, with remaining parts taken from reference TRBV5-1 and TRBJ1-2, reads KAGVTQTPRYLIKTRGQQVTLSCSPISGHRSVSWYQQTPGQGLQFLFEYFSETQRNKGNFPGRFSGRQFSNSRSEMNVSTLELGDSALYLCASSLEADRSYGYTFGSGTRLTVV.

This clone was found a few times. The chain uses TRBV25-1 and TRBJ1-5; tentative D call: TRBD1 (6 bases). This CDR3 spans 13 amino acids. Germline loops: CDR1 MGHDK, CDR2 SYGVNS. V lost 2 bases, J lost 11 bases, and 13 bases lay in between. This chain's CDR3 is CASSETLQGTQHF. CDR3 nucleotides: TGTGCCAGCAGTGAAACCCTCCAGGGGACCCAGCATTTT.

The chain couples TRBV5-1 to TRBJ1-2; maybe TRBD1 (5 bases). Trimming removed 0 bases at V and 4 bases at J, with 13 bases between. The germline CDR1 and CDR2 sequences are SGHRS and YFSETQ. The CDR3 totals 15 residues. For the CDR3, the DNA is TGCGCCAGCAGCTTGGTGGGGGTCGAGCCCTATGGCTACACCTTC. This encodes CASSLVGVEPYGYTF.

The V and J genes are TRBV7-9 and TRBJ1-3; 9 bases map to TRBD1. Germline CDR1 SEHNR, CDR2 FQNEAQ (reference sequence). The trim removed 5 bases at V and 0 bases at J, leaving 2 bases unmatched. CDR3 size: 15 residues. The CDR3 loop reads CASSPQGASGNTIYF. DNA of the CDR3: TGTGCCAGCAGCCCACAGGGGGCCTCTGGAAACACCATATATTTT.

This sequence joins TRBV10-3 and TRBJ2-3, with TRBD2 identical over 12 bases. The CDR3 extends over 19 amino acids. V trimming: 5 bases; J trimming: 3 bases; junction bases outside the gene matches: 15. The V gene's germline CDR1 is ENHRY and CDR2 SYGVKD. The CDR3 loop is CAISPGRTSGTQGTDTQYF. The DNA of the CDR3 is TGTGCCATCAGTCCCGGGCGGACTAGCGGGACACAGGGAACAGATACGCAGTATTTT.

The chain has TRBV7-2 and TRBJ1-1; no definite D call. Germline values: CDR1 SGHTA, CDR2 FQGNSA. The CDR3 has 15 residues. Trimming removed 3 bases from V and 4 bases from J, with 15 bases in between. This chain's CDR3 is CASSFGQALFTEAFF. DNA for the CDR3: TGTGCCAGCAGCTTTGGGCAGGCATTATTCACTGAAGCTTTCTTT.

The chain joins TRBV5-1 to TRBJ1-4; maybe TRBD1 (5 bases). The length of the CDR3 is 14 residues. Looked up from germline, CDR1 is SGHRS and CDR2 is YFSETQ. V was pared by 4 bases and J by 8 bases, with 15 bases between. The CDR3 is CASSPGPVGEKLFF. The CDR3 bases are TGCGCCAGCAGCCCGGGACCCGTGGGGGAAAAACTGTTTTTT. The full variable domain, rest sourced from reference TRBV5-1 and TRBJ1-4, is KAGVTQTPRYLIKTRGQQVTLSCSPISGHRSVSWYQQTPGQGLQFLFEYFSETQRNKGNFPGRFSGRQFSNSRSEMNVSTLELGDSALYLCASSPGPVGEKLFFGSGTQLSVL.

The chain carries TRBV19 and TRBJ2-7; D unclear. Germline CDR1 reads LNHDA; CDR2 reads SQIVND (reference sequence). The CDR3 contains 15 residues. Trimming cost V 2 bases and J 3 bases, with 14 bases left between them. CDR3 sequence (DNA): TGTGCCAGTAGTATATCTTTGATGGGTGGCTACGAGCAGTACTTC. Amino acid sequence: CASSISLMGGYEQYF.

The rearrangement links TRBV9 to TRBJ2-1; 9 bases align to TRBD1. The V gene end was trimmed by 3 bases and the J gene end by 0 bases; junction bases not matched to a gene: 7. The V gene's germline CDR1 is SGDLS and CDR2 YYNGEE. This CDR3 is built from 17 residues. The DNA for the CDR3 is TGTGCCAGCAGCGCCCAACAGGGGGCTCGCTCCTACAATGAGCAGTTCTTC. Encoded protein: CASSAQQGARSYNEQFF.